A selection of T cell receptor beta chains follows, all from one sample in a study of post-analysis software for immune sequencing data. Each CDR3 protein is one row after TCRdb ran MiXCR on the PCR reads. The data contain 450,000 or so distinct CDR3 sequences, approximately 45% of them seen just once; the ten biggest clones take up around an eighth. The sequenced sample was blood. Every receptor here comes from a girl aged 5-17 years with multiple sclerosis. Both conserved end residues are part of each CDR3. A D gene is named only where the DNA matches it firmly. Size values are once, few and many counts, or a class for expanded clones, and some rows have none.

>TRBD2|TRBJ2-7|TRBV7-3|.|19
TGTGCCAGCAGCTTAGAAGGAACTAGCGGGATAGCGGGGGAATACGAGCAGTACTTC
CASSLEGTSGIAGEYEQYF
>TRBD2|TRBJ2-1|TRBV12-3/TRBV12-4|few|17
TGTGCCAGCAGTTCCCTGACTAGCGGGAGAGCTTACAATGAGCAGTTCTTC
CASSSLTSGRAYNEQFF
>TRBD1|TRBJ1-2|TRBV29-1|few|14
TGCAGCGTCGACGGAGGGGGCGGGGGCTATGGCTACACCTTC
CSVDGGGGGYGYTF
>.|TRBJ2-7|TRBV29-1|.|16
TGCAGCGTTGGTGGGTTTATTACAGGAGCCCCCTACGAGCAGTACTTC
CSVGGFITGAPYEQYF
>TRBD2|TRBJ2-5|TRBV7-3|.|16
TGTGCCAGCAGCTTAATTAGCGGGGACGCCTACAATAAGCAGTACTTC
CASSLISGDAYNKQYF
>TRBD2|TRBJ2-7|TRBV28|few|12
TGTGCCAGTGCCGGCGGGAGCTACGAGCAGTACTTC
CASAGGSYEQYF
>.|TRBJ2-7|TRBV29-1|many|14
TGCAGCGTTGTAGCAGGGGACACCTCTACGGAGCAGTACTTC
CSVVAGDTSTEQYF
>TRBD1|TRBJ2-4|TRBV28|.|15
TGTGCCAGCAGTACAGGGGGCGTAGCCAAAAACATTCAGTACTTC
CASSTGGVAKNIQYF
>TRBD2|TRBJ2-2|TRBV7-8|few|18
TGTGCCAGCAGCTTCGGACTAGCGGGAGAGGTGAACACCGGGGAGCTGTTTTTT
CASSFGLAGEVNTGELFF
>.|TRBJ2-3|TRBV7-2|few|13
TGTGCCCTGGGGGGAGAAAGCACAGATACGCAGTATTTT
CALGGESTDTQYF
>TRBD1|TRBJ2-7|TRBV6-5|.|14
TGTGCCAGCAGCCGGCGGACAGGGGAAGACGAGCAGTACTTC
CASSRRTGEDEQYF
>TRBD2|TRBJ2-7|TRBV4-2|few|18
TGTGCCAGCAGCCAAGATCCCCTAATTAGCGGGGCATCCTACGAGCAGTACTTC
CASSQDPLISGASYEQYF
>TRBD2|TRBJ2-1|TRBV20-1|.|14
TGCAGTGCTCCAGCGGGAGGGAGCTACAATGAGCAGTTCTTC
CSAPAGGSYNEQFF
>TRBD2|TRBJ2-7|TRBV10-3|few|14
TGTGCCATCGGAACGGCGGGGGATGCCAACGAGCAGTACTTC
CAIGTAGDANEQYF
>.|TRBJ1-2|TRBV6-5|few|17
TGTGCCAGCAGTTATTTACTGGGAGCGGGACCGGGTGATGGCTACACCTTC
CASSYLLGAGPGDGYTF
>TRBD1|TRBJ2-6|TRBV6-2/TRBV6-3|.|16
TGTGCCAGCAGCGGACAGGGGAGCTCTAGGGCCAACGTCCTGACTTTC
CASSGQGSSRANVLTF
>TRBD2|TRBJ2-7|TRBV7-9|.|15
TGTGCCAGCAGCGTAGCGGCTAGCGGATCCTACGAGCAGTACTTC
CASSVAASGSYEQYF
>.|TRBJ2-7|TRBV28|few|13
TGTGCCAGCAGTGACGGGGTAGCCGGGGAGCAGTACTTC
CASSDGVAGEQYF
>.|TRBJ2-7|TRBV20-1|.|16
TGCAGTGCTCAAGGGGGTCTGGGCGATCCGGAATCTGAGCAGTACTTC
CSAQGGLGDPESEQYF
>TRBD2|TRBJ2-7|TRBV24-1|.|17
TGTGCCACCAGTGATCCTAGCGGGAGGAGCTCCTACAATGAGCAGTACTTC
CATSDPSGRSSYNEQYF
>TRBD1|TRBJ2-5|TRBV6-2/TRBV6-3|.|17
TGTGCCAGCAGTTCCGGGACAGGCCTAACGTACCAAGAGACCCAGTACTTC
CASSSGTGLTYQETQYF
>TRBD1|TRBJ1-1|TRBV20-1|.|13
TGCAGTGCTAGGCAGGGGGCGAGGTCTGAAGCTTTCTTT
CSARQGARSEAFF
>.|TRBJ2-5|TRBV5-1|.|15
TGCGCCAGCAGCGAAGCAGGGGCGGCCCAAGAGACCCAGTACTTC
CASSEAGAAQETQYF
>TRBD1|TRBJ1-2|TRBV9|.|13
TGTGCCAGCAGCGTAGGGACAGGGGTTGGCTACACCTTC
CASSVGTGVGYTF
>.|TRBJ2-7|TRBV6-2/TRBV6-3|.|14
TGTGCCACCACCCCGGGCAGGGTTGTCTACGAGCAGTACTTC
CATTPGRVVYEQYF
>TRBD1|TRBJ2-7|TRBV3-1|once|16
TGTGCCAGCAGCCAAGAAAAGGGGACAGGGGGTACCGAGCAGTACTTC
CASSQEKGTGGTEQYF
>.|TRBJ2-4|TRBV7-9|.|16
TGTGCCAGCAGCTTAGGGCCCGAGCTAGCCAAAAACATTCAGTACTTC
CASSLGPELAKNIQYF
>.|TRBJ2-4|TRBV2|.|15
TGTGCCAGCAGGAAAGGGCTTACAGCCAAAAACATTCAGTACTTC
CASRKGLTAKNIQYF